This TCR beta chain emerged from a study of blood T cell repertoires in COVID-19. Turning to the study itself: PBMCs, B-cell-depleted T cells, or T cells provided the cDNA or gDNA that made up the material.

Per the original methods: Reference gene primer amplification in the assay estimated nucleated cell counts. Data came from immunoSEQ multiplex PCR; TCRdb stores just in-frame clones and leaves some out. That table furnishes V, J and clone size, whereas the DNA furnished D and trimming. Found here are about 300,000 clones, around 85% of them singletons; the top ten hold over 1.5%. In germline, CDR1 is LNHDA, CDR2 SQIVND (reference sequence). The V end lost 6 bases, the J end lost 4 bases, and 18 bases lay between the germline ends. The CDR3 sequence is 15 residues long. Participants, about 18 to 90 years old, spanned under 30 US areas. Within 2 weeks of study entry, exposed participants had contacted a PCR-confirmed or clinician-diagnosed COVID-19 case.

The receptor was derived from a woman aged 25-40 years who had been exposed to COVID-19. The gene calls are TRBV19 and TRBJ1-2; D ambiguous. The sequencing input was PBMCs or T cells enriched from blood (not recorded which). CDR3 loop: CASSDGGRWTYGYTF. CDR3 sequence (DNA): TGTGCCAGTAGCGATGGAGGCAGGTGGACCTATGGCTACACCTTC. The complete variable domain, with remaining parts taken from reference TRBV19 and TRBJ1-2, reads DGGITQSPKYLFRKEGQNVTLSCEQNLNHDAMYWYRQDPGQGLRLIYYSQIVNDFQKGDIAEGYSVSREKKESFPLTVTSAQKNPTAFYLCASSDGGRWTYGYTFGSGTRLTVV.